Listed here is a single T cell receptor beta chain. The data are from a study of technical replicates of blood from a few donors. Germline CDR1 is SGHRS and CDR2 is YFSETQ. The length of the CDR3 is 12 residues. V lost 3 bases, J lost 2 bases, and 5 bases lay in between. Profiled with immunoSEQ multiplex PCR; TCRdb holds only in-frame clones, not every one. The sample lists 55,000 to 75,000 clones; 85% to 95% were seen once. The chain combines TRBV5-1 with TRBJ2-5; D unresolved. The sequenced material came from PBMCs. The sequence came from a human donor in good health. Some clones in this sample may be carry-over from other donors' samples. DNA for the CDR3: TGCGCCAGCAGCTACGAGCAAGAGACCCAGTACTTC. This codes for CASSYEQETQYF.